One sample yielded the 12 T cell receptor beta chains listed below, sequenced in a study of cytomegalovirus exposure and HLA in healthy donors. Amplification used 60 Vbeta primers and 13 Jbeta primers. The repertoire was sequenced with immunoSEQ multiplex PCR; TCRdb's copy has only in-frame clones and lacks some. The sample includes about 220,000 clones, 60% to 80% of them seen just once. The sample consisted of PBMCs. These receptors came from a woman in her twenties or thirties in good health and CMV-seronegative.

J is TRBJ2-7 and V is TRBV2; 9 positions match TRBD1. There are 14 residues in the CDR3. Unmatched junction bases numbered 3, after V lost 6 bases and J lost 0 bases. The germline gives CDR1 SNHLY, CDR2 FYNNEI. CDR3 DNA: TGTGCCAGCAGCGGACAGGGGATCTCCTACGAGCAGTACTTC. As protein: CASSGQGISYEQYF.

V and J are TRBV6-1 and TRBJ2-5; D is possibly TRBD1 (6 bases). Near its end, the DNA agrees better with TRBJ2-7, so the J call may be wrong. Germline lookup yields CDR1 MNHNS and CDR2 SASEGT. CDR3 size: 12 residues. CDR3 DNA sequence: TGTGCGACCCTCGACAGGTTTAACGAGCAGTACTTC. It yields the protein CATLDRFNEQYF.

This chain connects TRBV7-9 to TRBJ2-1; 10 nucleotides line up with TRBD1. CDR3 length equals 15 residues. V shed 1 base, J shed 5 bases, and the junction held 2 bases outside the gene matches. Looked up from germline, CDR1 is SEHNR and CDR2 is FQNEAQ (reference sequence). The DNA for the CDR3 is TGTGCCAGCAGCTTAGTCGGGACAGGGGACAATGAGCAGTTCTTC. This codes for CASSLVGTGDNEQFF. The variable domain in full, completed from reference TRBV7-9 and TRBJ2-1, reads DTGVSQNPRHKITKRGQNVTFRCDPISEHNRLYWYRQTLGQGPEFLTYFQNEAQLEKSRLLSDRFSAERPKGSFSTLEIQRTEQGDSAMYLCASSLVGTGDNEQFFGPGTRLTVL.

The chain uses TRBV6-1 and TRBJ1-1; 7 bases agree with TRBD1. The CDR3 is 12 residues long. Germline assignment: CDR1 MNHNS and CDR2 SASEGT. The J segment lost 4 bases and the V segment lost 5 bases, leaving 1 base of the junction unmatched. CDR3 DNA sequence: TGTGCCAGCAGTCGGACAGGCACTGAAGCTTTCTTT. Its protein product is CASSRTGTEAFF.

CDR3 residues: CASSLQDRNNQPQHF. In nucleotides, the CDR3 is TGTGCCAGCAGCCTCCAGGACAGGAACAATCAGCCCCAGCATTTT. The J gene is TRBJ1-5, the V gene TRBV5-4, with TRBD1 matching 7 bases. The CDR3 totals 15 residues. Germline CDR1 SGHNT, CDR2 YYREEE (reference sequence). V lost 4 bases, J lost 3 bases, and 7 bases stayed unmatched.

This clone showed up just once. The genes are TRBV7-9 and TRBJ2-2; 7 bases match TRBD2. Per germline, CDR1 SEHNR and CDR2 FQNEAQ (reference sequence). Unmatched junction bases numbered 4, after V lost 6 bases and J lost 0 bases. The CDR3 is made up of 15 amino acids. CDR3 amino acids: CASRYSGTNTGELFF. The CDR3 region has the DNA TGTGCCAGCAGGTACAGCGGGACGAACACCGGGGAGCTGTTTTTT.

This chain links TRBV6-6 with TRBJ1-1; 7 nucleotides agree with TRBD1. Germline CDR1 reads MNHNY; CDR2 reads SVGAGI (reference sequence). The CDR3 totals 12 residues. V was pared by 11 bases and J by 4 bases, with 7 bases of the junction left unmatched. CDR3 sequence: CAATYRGTEAFF. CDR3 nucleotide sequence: TGTGCCGCAACCTACAGGGGCACTGAAGCTTTCTTT.

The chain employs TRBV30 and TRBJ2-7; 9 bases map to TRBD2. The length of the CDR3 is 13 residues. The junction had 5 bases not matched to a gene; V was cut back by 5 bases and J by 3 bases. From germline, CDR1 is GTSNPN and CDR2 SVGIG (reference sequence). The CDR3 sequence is CAWGGLALYEQYF. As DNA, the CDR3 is TGTGCCTGGGGGGGACTAGCCCTCTACGAGCAGTACTTC.

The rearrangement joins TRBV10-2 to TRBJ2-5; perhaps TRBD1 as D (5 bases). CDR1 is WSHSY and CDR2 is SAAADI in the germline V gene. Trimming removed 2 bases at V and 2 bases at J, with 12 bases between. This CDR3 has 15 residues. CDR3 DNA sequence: TGCGCCAGCAGTGAGGAGTACAGGCGGCAAGAGACCCAGTACTTC. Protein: CASSEEYRRQETQYF.

CDR3 nucleotides: TGCGCCAGCAGGGAGGGGCCCAGCACAGATACGCAGTATTTT. It yields the protein CASREGPSTDTQYF. The chain is built from TRBV5-1 and TRBJ2-3, with D tentatively TRBD2 (6 bases). V was trimmed by 5 bases and J by 0 bases, leaving 10 bases between them. The germline V gene has CDR1 SGHRS and CDR2 YFSETQ. This CDR3 has 14 amino acids.

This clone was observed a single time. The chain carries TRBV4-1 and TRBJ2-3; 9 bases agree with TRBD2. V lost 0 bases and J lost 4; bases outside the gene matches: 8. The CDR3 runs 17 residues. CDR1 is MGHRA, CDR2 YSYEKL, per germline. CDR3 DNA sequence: TGCGCCAGCAGCCAAGAGCCGCGGACTAGCGTCTCAGATACGCAGTATTTT. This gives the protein CASSQEPRTSVSDTQYF.

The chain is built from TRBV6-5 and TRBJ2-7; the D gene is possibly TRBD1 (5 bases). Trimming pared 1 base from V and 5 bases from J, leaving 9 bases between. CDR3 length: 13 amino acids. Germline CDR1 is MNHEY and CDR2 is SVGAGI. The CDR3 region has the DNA TGTGCCAGCAGTTACTTTCAGGGTGACGAGCAGTACTTC. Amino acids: CASSYFQGDEQYF.